This entry features one T cell receptor beta chain sequence. As yet, its antigen is unknown. This entry is derived from a study of cytomegalovirus exposure and HLA in healthy donors. Findings and caveats of the study: Common viral pathogens seemed to be connected with several of the most significant clusters, according to a later analysis.

Primers: 60 Vbeta forward and 13 Jbeta reverse. Clones were sequenced by immunoSEQ multiplex PCR, and TCRdb holds only the in-frame ones, with some missing. The table has 150,000 to 200,000 clones, roughly 82% seen once; the top ten hold around 3%. The germline CDR1 and CDR2 sequences are SEHNR and FQNEAQ (reference sequence). This CDR3 has 15 amino acids. Trimming stripped 1 base from V and 2 bases from J, with 11 bases between. Sample: PBMCs. The genes are TRBV7-9 and TRBJ1-1; no reliable D call. This receptor was identified in a woman aged 45 to 65 in good health and CMV-seropositive. DNA for the CDR3: TGTGCCAGCAGCTTAGGGGTCGGGGATAACACTGAAGCTTTCTTT. Its translation: CASSLGVGDNTEAFF.